Below, 8 T cell receptor beta chains from the same sample are listed, as sequenced in a study of blood T cell repertoires in COVID-19. Method: immunoSEQ multiplex PCR; TCRdb's copy keeps in-frame clones and lacks some. The top ten hold less than 2% of the sample, which has under 450,000 clones, approximately 90% seen once. The sample taken for sequencing was peripheral blood. The source is a woman between 40 and 50 years old with COVID-19, enrolled during active disease.

This chain uses TRBV7-2 with TRBJ2-1; TRBD2 might be the D (6 bases). Trimming shortened V by 1 base and J by 7 bases, and 14 bases separated the two germline ends. This CDR3 spans 15 amino acids. Germline V lookup: CDR1 SGHTA, CDR2 FQGNSA. The chain's CDR3 is CASSLGGVGVNEQFF. The CDR3 DNA reads TGTGCCAGCAGCTTAGGGGGGGTAGGGGTAAATGAGCAGTTCTTC.

This clone was observed a handful of times. The chain is built from TRBV12-5 and TRBJ1-5; D remains unclear. The CDR3 contains 16 residues. The germline CDR1 and CDR2 sequences are LGHNT and FRNRAP. Trimming removed 6 bases from V and 0 bases from J, with 15 bases in between. CDR3 in amino acids: CASGIGRLTSNQPQHF. The CDR3 DNA follows: TGTGCTAGTGGGATCGGGAGGCTCACTAGCAATCAGCCCCAGCATTTT.

The gene calls are TRBV5-6 and TRBJ1-6; 9 bases agree with TRBD1. The CDR3 runs to 19 residues. The V and J ends lost 4 bases and 2 bases, in that order; junction bases with no gene match: 13. Germline-derived CDR1 and CDR2 are SGHDT and YYEEEE. The CDR3, as DNA: TGTGCCAGCAGCGCCCTCCGGGACAGGGATCGCACCTATAATTCACCCCTCCACTTT. This gives the protein CASSALRDRDRTYNSPLHF.

This clone was detected once. The V and J genes are TRBV9 and TRBJ2-3, with D maybe TRBD2 (6 bases). Germline assignment: CDR1 SGDLS and CDR2 YYNGEE. Trimming stripped 1 base from V and 1 base from J, with 28 bases between. The CDR3 totals 21 residues. The CDR3 sequence: CASSVSFRGSGRSPRTDTQYF. As DNA, the CDR3 is TGTGCCAGCAGCGTAAGTTTTCGGGGGTCAGGACGCAGTCCACGCACAGATACGCAGTATTTT.

V is TRBV7-8 and J is TRBJ1-1; 7 bases match TRBD1. Germline-derived CDR1 and CDR2 are SGHVS and FQNEAQ. Trimming took 5 bases from V and 10 from J; bases not matched to a gene: 10. This CDR3 spans 13 amino acids. CDR3 bases: TGTGCCAGCAGCCTAGACAGGGTAGGAGTAGCTTTCTTT. Translating gives CASSLDRVGVAFF. Variable domain in full (rest from reference TRBV7-8 and TRBJ1-1): GAGVSQSPRYKVAKRGQDVALRCDPISGHVSLFWYQQALGQGPEFLTYFQNEAQLDKSGLPSDRFFAERPEGSVSTLKIQRTQQEDSAVYLCASSLDRVGVAFFGQGTRLTVV.

The rearrangement uses TRBV18 and TRBJ1-5, with 11 bases aligning to TRBD1. The CDR3 extends over 15 amino acids. J gave up 5 bases and V 4 bases, and 4 bases lay outside the gene matches. Germline V gene lookup returns CDR1 KGHSH and CDR2 LQKENI. The CDR3 protein is CASSLGTGGDQPQHF. The CDR3 bases are TGTGCCAGCTCACTCGGGACAGGGGGGGATCAGCCCCAGCATTTT.

The V gene is TRBV7-9, the J gene TRBJ2-1, with TRBD2 matching 7 bases. Germline values: CDR1 SEHNR, CDR2 FQNEAQ (reference sequence). This CDR3 has 15 residues. After removal of 2 bases from V and 2 bases from J, the junction contained 3 bases not matched to a gene. The chain's CDR3 is CASSLRLAAYNEQFF. CDR3 DNA sequence: TGTGCCAGCAGCTTACGGCTAGCGGCCTACAATGAGCAGTTCTTC.

The CDR3 DNA follows: TGTGCCAGCAGCCAAGTCCCGGGACAGGGCGAGTTCTTC. Protein sequence: CASSQVPGQGEFF. The rearrangement joins TRBV3-1 (or the pseudogene TRBV3-2) to TRBJ2-1; 9 bases agree with TRBD1. With 1 base clipped from V and 14 bases from J, the junction kept 6 bases outside the gene matches. Germline V gene sequence: CDR1 LGHDT, CDR2 YNNKEL (reference sequence). CDR3 length equals 13 residues.